This T cell receptor (beta chain) came from a study of early T cells in non-severe SARS-CoV-2 infection. This clonotype was observed many times. Attachment of unique molecular identifiers was made to individual cDNA molecules. MiXCR, run by TCRdb on the 5' RACE reads, gives a single entry per CDR3 protein. Among fewer than 60,000 distinct CDR3 sequences, 4% to 5% were seen once, and the ten largest hold 6%. The sample taken for sequencing was whole blood. The clonotype was recovered from an adult who was a healthcare worker with PCR-confirmed SARS-CoV-2 infection or an uninfected control (not recorded which).

The CDR3 sequence: CAISRDPGTQWYF. The CDR3, as DNA: TGTGCCATCAGCCGGGACCCCGGTACGCAGTGGTATTTT. The chain carries TRBV10-3 and TRBJ2-3; D tentatively fits TRBD1 or TRBD2 (5 bases each). The length of the CDR3 is 13 residues. Germline loops: CDR1 ENHRY, CDR2 SYGVKD. V lost 6 bases and J 14 bases, leaving 21 bases between the germline ends.